The rows below give T cell receptor beta chains drawn from one sample of a study of T cell responses to AZD1222 COVID-19 vaccine. Clones were sequenced by immunoSEQ multiplex PCR, and TCRdb holds only the in-frame ones, with some missing. The data hold nearly 110,000 clones, with around 91% observed a single time. The sequencing here drew on peripheral blood, taken on day 0 of AZD1222 vaccination. These receptors originate from an adult in good health. CDR3s include the opening cysteine and the closing phenylalanine or tryptophan.

J gene: TRBJ2-7; V gene: TRBV14; CDR3 protein: CASSQESQQYF
J gene: TRBJ2-5; V gene: TRBV10-3; CDR3 protein: CAISDAGGRQETQYF
J gene: TRBJ2-5; V gene: TRBV7-2; CDR3 protein: CASSSPGTGETQYF
J gene: TRBJ2-3; V gene: TRBV27; CDR3 protein: CASGSTWLWGTQYF
J gene: TRBJ2-1; V gene: TRBV2; CDR3 protein: CASTEATNSKGEQFF
J gene: TRBJ1-2; V gene: TRBV2; CDR3 protein: CARVSGAGYGYTF
J gene: TRBJ1-6; V gene: TRBV25-1; CDR3 protein: CASSASDRGGHSPLHF
J gene: TRBJ1-6; V gene: TRBV9; CDR3 protein: CASSVAPADLSSYNSPLHF
J gene: TRBJ2-1; V gene: TRBV12-3/TRBV12-4; CDR3 protein: CASSLGGNEQFF
J gene: TRBJ1-2; V gene: TRBV3-1/TRBV3-2; CDR3 protein: CASSLRAGGYTF
J gene: TRBJ1-1; V gene: TRBV29-1; CDR3 protein: CSVEKLGTAEAFF
J gene: TRBJ1-3; V gene: TRBV29-1; CDR3 protein: CSATGGSRSGNTIYF
J gene: TRBJ2-1; V gene: TRBV6-2/TRBV6-3; CDR3 protein: CASSSNRGYGGNEQFF
J gene: TRBJ1-2; V gene: TRBV6-5; CDR3 protein: CASTKRERGAAGYTF
J gene: TRBJ1-6; V gene: TRBV10-3; CDR3 protein: CAISDGRGARSPLHF
J gene: TRBJ2-3; V gene: TRBV27; CDR3 protein: CASTTTGFTDTQYF
J gene: TRBJ2-6; V gene: TRBV29-1; CDR3 protein: CSVRGQALSGANVLTF
J gene: TRBJ2-7; V gene: TRBV6-5; CDR3 protein: CASSYLSRAYEQYF
J gene: TRBJ1-5; V gene: TRBV4-1; CDR3 protein: CASSLRGFRSNQPQHF
J gene: TRBJ1-2; V gene: TRBV5-5; CDR3 protein: CASRAADRGAYGYTF
J gene: TRBJ1-6; V gene: TRBV5-6; CDR3 protein: CASSRGQGTVSPLHF
J gene: TRBJ1-5; V gene: TRBV21-1; CDR3 protein: CASSKPEGPDQPQHF
J gene: TRBJ1-1; V gene: TRBV19; CDR3 protein: CASSVTGGTAEAFF
J gene: TRBJ2-7; V gene: TRBV13; CDR3 protein: CASSFFSGTSYEQYF
J gene: TRBJ2-7; V gene: TRBV6-6; CDR3 protein: CASRNTASSSYEQYF
J gene: TRBJ2-1; V gene: TRBV5-1; CDR3 protein: CASSSQGAGANEQFF
J gene: TRBJ1-5; V gene: TRBV2; CDR3 protein: CASNRFYSNQPQHF
J gene: TRBJ1-5; V gene: TRBV4-1; CDR3 protein: CASSQGGDNQPQHF
J gene: TRBJ2-2; V gene: TRBV11-3; CDR3 protein: CASSHRTSRGELFF
J gene: TRBJ1-6; V gene: TRBV6-1; CDR3 protein: CASSEAGSPLHF
J gene: TRBJ2-3; V gene: TRBV7-8; CDR3 protein: CASSLGIITDTQYF
J gene: TRBJ2-3; V gene: TRBV3-1/TRBV3-2; CDR3 protein: CASSPGQFSTDTQYF
J gene: TRBJ2-1; V gene: TRBV6-2/TRBV6-3; CDR3 protein: CASSPLPGQVNNEQFF